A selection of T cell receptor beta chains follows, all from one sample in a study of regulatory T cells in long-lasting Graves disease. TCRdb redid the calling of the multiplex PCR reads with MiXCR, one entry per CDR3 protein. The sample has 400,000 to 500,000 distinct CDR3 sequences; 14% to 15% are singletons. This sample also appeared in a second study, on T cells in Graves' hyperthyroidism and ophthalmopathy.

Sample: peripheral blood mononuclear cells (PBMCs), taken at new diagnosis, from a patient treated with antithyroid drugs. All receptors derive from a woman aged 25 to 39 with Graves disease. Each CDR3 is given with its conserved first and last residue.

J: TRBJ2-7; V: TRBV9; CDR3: CASSVEGLWADEQYF
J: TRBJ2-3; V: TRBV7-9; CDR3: CASNGGIVTDTQYF
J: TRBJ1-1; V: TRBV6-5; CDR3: CASSYGQAMNTEAFF
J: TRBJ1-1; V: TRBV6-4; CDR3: CASSDDRVLRREAFF
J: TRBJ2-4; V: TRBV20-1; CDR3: CSAITGGRNGIQYF
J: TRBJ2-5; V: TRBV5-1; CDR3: CASSTGQGESQYF
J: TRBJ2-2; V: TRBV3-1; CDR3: CASSQDQAWGLAGVAGELFF
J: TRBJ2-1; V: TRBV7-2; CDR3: CASSFDLYNEQFF
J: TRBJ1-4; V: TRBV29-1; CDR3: CSVDGDRGKLFF
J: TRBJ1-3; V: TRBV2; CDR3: CASSQETARSGNTIYF
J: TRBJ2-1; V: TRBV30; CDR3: CASRRLAGGRDEQFF
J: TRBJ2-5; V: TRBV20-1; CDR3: CSARPTGGGLQETQYF
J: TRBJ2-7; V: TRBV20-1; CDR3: CSAVRDGLFYEQYF
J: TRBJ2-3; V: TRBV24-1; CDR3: CATSDSKRSDTQYF
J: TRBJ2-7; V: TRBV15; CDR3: CATSRDVSALYEQYF
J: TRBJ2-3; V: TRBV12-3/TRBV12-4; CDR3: CASSQTMQTDTQYF
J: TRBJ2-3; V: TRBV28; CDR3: CASSSSSGTSTDTQYF
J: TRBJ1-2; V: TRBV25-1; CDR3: CASRKTGLYGYTF
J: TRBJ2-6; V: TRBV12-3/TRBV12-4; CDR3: CASSLSVGPGANVLTF
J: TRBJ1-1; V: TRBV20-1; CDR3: CSARDPFSQGRPEAFF
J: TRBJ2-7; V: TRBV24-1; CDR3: CATSAPAVGDVQYF
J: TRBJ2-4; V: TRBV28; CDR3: CASSFSNGLAKNIQYF
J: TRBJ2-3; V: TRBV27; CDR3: CASSFGDTIADTQYF
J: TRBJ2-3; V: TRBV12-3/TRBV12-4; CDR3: CASSWGTSGRKSTDTQYF
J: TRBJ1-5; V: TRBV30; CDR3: CAWSVHSFNQPQHF
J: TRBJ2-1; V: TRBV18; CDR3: CASSPHNEQFF
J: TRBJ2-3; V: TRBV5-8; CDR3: CASKGSWGDTQYF
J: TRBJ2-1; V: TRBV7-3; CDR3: CASALTRSDEQFF
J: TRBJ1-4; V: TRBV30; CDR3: CAWSVHAGAEKLFF
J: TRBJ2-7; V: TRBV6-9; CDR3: CASSYLGTASEQYF
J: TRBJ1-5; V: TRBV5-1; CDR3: CASSPGGTNQPQHF
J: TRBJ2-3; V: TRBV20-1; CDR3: CSASFGIGTDTQYF
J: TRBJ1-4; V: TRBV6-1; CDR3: CASRETGGEKLFF
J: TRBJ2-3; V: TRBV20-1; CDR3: CSASPKTSTDTQYF
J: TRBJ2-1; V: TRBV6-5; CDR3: CASSYSLAGLDHNEQFF
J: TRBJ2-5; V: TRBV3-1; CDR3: CASSQRTGRETQYF
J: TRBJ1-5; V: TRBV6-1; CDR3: CASTPGTGRNQPQHF
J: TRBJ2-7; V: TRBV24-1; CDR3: CATSDSASGSSYEQYF
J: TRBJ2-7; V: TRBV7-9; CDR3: CASSLVGLAGGYEQYF
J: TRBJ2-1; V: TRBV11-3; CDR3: CASSLDPGLGLNEQFF
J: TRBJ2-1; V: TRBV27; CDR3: CASSFSSGSWNEQFF
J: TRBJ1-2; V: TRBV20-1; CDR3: CSAQDRGDYGYTF